This T cell receptor (beta chain) came from a study of monozygotic twins with inflammatory bowel disease (dated by TCRdb to between 2018 and 2021). The study in broad terms: A total of 28 monozygotic twin pairs were included in the full study, comprising nine German pairs (four IBD-concordant, five IBD-discordant) and 19 IBD-discordant Danish pairs. The search for disease-associated traits relied mainly on comparing IBD patients with their genetically identical healthy co-twins within discordant pairs. Each individual had, on average, about 151 000 unique TCRalpha sequences and 181 000 unique TCRbeta sequences available for analysis.

Paper-wide results and their limitations: Because patients were on differing immunosuppressive treatments, the repertoires may have picked up extra background noise and inter-individual variability. No difference in repertoire similarity was observed between concordant and discordant twins, possibly owing to limited statistical power. Fewer clonotypes were shared with other individuals by IBD patients than by healthy twins, most markedly in patients showing signs of disease activity. IBD patients had lower TCRbeta repertoire diversity, measured by the inverse Simpson index, than their healthy co-twins. Distinction between different T cell subtypes could not be achieved in the analysis. No single strong signal or clonotype linked to IBD turned up in the results, so the idea that one exists was not supported.

Taken from the germline V gene, the CDR1 and CDR2 loops are SGHRS and YFSETQ. The CDR3 runs 16 residues from the cysteine to the phenylalanine. The DNA is unrecorded. Library preparation used 5' RACE. Preparation of each TCR library used approximately 3,200 ng of total RNA. For each sample, cDNA was synthesized in eight separate reactions using SMARTScribe reverse transcriptase. During cDNA synthesis, template switching introduced unique molecular identifiers that contained a 6-nucleotide sample barcode. TCRalpha and TCRbeta cDNA was amplified in two nested PCRs of roughly 16 and 10 cycles, and bead purification was carried out after each PCR. Before amplification, the cDNA was treated with uracil DNA-glycosylase and purified using the QIAquick PCR purification kit. The second PCR was the step at which Illumina TruSeq-compatible adapters and sample-specific barcodes were added. Library quality and concentration were checked on TapeStation and Qubit, and libraries were pooled at 4.5 to 5.5 ng each. Sequencing of the pooled libraries was done on an Illumina HiSeq2500 single-index Rapid Run using custom sequencing primers and 2 x 100 bp reads. From the authors' description of their analysis: PCR and sequencing errors were corrected by UMI-based consensus assembly using MiGEC version 1.2.6. V(D)J alignment, clonotype assembly and CDR3 extraction were performed with MiXCR version 2.1.1. Gene usage, clonotype sharing and MAIT/NKT TCR abundance were normalised by analysing the top 1000, 10 000 and 20 000 clonotypes per sample. After downsampling to 27 000 UMIs, diversity was calculated as the inverse Simpson index using the vegan R package. Paired Mann-Whitney U tests were applied to discordant twin pairs, with Benjamini-Hochberg correction for multiple testing. TCRdb reprocessed the raw reads; every CDR3 protein sequence is a single record, and DNA is not supplied. These V and J calls rely on TCRdb rather than the paper's analysis. The sample table includes 300,000 to 400,000 distinct CDR3 sequences. The top ten hold 2% to 2.5% of the sample.

Comments on this clonotype: Its antigen has not been determined.

From each donor, an approximately 2.5 ml peripheral blood sample was drawn into PAXgene tubes and stored at -80 degrees C. Without any T cell sorting, total RNA was extracted from whole blood using the PAXgene blood miRNA kit on an automated QIAcube. Peripheral blood from monozygotic twin pairs who were concordant or discordant for inflammatory bowel disease underwent deep TCRalpha and TCRbeta repertoire profiling using unique molecular barcoding. Smoking habits were recorded for all twin pairs, and individuals were classified as current, former or never smokers. The TCR sequence derives from a human donor with ulcerative colitis or Crohn's disease, or a healthy co-twin of an affected twin (not recorded which). This chain is built from TRBV5-1 and TRBJ2-1; TCRdb's D call, TRBD2, is unchecked because there is no DNA. The specimen was blood. The CDR3 amino acid sequence is: CASSSTSGVEKNEQFF. Joined to the reference TRBV5-1 and TRBJ2-1 proteins, this CDR3 gives the full variable domain: KAGVTQTPRYLIKTRGQQVTLSCSPISGHRSVSWYQQTPGQGLQFLFEYFSETQRNKGNFPGRFSGRQFSNSRSEMNVSTLELGDSALYLCASSSTSGVEKNEQFFGPGTRLTVL.